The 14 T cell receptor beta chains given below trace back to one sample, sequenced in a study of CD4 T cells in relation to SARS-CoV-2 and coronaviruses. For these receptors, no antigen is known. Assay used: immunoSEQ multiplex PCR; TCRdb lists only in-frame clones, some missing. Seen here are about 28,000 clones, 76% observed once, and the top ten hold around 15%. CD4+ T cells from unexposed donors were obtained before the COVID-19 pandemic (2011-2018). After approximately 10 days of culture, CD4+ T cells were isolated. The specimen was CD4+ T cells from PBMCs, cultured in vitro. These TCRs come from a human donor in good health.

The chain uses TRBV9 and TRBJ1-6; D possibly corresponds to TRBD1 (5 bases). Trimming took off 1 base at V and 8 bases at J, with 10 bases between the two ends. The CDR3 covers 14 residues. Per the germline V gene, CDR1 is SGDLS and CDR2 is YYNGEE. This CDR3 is CASSVRVGDSPLHF. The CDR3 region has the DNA TGTGCCAGCAGCGTAAGGGTGGGGGATTCACCCCTCCACTTT.

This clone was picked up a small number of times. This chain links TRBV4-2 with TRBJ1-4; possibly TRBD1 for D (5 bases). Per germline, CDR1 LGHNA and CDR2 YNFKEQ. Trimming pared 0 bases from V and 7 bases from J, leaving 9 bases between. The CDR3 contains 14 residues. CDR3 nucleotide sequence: TGTGCCAGCAGCCAAGATGGCGGGACTGAAAAACTGTTTTTT. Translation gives CASSQDGGTEKLFF.

CDR3 loop: CASSESKGGPYNEQFF. The DNA for the CDR3 is TGCGCCAGCAGTGAGTCAAAAGGGGGGCCATACAATGAGCAGTTCTTC. The chain couples TRBV10-1 to TRBJ2-1; D is possibly TRBD1 or TRBD2 (6 bases each). Deletions cut 0 bases from V and 4 bases from J, with 13 bases between. Germline CDR1 is WNHNN and CDR2 is SYGVQD (reference sequence). The CDR3 totals 16 residues.

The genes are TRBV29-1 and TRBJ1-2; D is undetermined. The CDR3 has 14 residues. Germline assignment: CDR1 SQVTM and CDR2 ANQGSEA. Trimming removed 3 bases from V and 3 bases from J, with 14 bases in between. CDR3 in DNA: TGCAGCGTTGACCGGGCACCACTCGACTATGGCTACACCTTC. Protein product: CSVDRAPLDYGYTF.

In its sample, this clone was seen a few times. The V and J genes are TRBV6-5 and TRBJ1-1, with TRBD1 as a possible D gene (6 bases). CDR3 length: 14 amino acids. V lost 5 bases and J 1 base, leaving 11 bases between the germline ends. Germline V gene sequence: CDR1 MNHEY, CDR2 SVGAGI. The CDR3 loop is CASSTMDRNTEAFF. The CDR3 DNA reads TGTGCCAGCAGTACCATGGACAGGAACACTGAAGCTTTCTTT.

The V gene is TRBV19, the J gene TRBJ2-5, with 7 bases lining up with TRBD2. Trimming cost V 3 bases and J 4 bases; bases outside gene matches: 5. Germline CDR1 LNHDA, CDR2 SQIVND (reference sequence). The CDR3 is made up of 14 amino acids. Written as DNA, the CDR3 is TGTGCCAGTAGTATTGCGGGAGTGGGAGAGACCCAGTACTTC. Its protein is CASSIAGVGETQYF.

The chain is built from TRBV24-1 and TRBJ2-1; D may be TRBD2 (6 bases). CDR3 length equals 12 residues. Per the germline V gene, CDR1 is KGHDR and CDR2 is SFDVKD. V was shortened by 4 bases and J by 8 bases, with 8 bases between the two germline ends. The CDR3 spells CATSDPGDEQFF. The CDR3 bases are TGTGCCACCAGTGACCCGGGGGATGAGCAGTTCTTC.

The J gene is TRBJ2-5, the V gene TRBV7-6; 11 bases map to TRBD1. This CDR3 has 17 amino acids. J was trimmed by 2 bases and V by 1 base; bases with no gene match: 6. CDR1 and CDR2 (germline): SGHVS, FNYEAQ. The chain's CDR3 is CASSLGPGQGGQETQYF. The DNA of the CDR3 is TGTGCCAGCAGCTTAGGGCCGGGACAGGGGGGACAAGAGACCCAGTACTTC.

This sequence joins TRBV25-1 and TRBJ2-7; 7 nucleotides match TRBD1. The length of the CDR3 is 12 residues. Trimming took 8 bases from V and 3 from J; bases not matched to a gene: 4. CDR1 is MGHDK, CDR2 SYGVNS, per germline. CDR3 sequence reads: CASRRQGYEQYF. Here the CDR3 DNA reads TGTGCCAGCCGCAGACAGGGCTACGAGCAGTACTTC.

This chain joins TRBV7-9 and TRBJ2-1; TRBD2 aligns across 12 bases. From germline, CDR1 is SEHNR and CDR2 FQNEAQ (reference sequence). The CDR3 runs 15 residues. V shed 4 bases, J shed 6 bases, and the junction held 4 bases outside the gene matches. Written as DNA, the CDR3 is TGTGCCAGCAGCTCAGGACTAGCGGGACTCAATGAGCAGTTCTTC. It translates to CASSSGLAGLNEQFF.

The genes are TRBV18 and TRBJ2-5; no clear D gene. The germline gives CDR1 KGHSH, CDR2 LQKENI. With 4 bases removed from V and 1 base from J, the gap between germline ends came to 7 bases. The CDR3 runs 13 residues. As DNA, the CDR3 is TGTGCCAGCTCACTACGTACCCAAGAGACCCAGTACTTC. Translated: CASSLRTQETQYF.

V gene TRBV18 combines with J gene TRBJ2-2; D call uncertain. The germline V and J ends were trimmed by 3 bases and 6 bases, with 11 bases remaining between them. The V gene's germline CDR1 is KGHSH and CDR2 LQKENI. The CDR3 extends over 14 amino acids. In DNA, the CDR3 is TGTGCCAGCTCACCGACCATGGAGTCCGGGGAGCTGTTTTTT. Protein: CASSPTMESGELFF.

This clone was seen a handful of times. The CDR3 DNA follows: TGTGCCAGCAGTGTCCAGCAGAACACCGGGGAGCTGTTTTTT. This translates into CASSVQQNTGELFF. The gene calls are TRBV2 and TRBJ2-2; no definite D call. Germline lookup yields CDR1 SNHLY and CDR2 FYNNEI. With 4 bases removed from V and 1 base from J, the gap between germline ends came to 7 bases. This CDR3 contains 14 residues.

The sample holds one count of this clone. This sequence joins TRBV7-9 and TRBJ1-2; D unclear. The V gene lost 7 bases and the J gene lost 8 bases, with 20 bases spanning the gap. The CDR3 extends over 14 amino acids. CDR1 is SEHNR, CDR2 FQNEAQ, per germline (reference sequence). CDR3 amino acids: CASTETLGQDGYTF. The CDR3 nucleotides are TGTGCCAGCACCGAGACTCTTGGCCAGGACGGCTACACCTTC.